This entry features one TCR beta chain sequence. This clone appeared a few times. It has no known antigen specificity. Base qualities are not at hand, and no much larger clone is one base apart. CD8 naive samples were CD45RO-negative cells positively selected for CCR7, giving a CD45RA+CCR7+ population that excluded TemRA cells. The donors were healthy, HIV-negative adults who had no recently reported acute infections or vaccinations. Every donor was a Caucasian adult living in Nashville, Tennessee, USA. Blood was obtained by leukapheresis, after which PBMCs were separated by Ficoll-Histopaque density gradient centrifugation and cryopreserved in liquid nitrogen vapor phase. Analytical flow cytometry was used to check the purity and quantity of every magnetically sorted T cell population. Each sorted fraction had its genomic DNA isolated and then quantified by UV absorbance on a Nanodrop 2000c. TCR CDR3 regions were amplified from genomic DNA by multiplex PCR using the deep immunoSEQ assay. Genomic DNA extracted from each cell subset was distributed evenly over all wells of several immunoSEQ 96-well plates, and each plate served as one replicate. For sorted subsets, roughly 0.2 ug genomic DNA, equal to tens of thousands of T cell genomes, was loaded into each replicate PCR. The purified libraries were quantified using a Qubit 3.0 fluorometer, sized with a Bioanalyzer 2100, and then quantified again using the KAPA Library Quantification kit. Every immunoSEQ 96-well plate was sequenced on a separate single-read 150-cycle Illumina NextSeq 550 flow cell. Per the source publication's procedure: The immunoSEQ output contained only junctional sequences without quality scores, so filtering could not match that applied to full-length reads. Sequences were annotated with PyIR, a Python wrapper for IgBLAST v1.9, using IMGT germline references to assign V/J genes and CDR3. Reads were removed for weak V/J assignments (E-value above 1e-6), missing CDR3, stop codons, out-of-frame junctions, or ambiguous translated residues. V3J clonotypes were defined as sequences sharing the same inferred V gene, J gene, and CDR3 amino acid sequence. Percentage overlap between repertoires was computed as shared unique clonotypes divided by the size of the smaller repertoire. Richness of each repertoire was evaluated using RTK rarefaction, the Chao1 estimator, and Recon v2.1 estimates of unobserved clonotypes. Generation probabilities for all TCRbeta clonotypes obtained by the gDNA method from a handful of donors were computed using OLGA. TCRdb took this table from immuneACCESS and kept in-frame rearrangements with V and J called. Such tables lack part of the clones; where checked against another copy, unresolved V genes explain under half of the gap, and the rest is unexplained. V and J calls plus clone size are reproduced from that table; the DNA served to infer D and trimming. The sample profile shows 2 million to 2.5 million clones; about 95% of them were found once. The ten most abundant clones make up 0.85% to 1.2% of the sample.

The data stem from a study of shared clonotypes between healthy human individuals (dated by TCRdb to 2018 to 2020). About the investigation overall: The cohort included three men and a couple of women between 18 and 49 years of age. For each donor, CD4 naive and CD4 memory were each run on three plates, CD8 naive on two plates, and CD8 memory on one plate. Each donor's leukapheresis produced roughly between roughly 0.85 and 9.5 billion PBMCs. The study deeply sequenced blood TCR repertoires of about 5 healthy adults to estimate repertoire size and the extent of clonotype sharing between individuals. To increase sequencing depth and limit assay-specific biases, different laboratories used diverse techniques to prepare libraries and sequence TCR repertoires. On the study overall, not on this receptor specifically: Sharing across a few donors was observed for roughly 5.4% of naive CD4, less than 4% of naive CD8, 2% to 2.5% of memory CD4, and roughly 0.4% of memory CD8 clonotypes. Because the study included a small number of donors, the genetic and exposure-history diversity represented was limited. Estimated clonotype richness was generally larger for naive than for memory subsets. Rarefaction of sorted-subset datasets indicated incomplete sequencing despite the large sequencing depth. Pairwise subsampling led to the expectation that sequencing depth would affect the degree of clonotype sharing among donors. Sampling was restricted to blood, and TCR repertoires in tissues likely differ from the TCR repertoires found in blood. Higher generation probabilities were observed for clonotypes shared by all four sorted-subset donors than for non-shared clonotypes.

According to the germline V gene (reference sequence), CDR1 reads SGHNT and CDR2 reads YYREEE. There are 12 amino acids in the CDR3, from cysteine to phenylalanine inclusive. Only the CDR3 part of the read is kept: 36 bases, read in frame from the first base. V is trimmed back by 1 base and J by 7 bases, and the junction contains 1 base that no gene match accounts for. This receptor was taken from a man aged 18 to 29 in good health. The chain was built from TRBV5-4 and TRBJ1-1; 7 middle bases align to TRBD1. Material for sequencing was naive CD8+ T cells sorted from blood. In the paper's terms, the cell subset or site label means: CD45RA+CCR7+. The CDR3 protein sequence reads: CASSLTGVEAFF. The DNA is TGTGCCAGCAGCTTGACAGGGGTTGAAGCTTTCTTT.